These 31 T cell receptor beta chains were all obtained from the same sample, sequenced in a study of blood T cell repertoires in COVID-19. Sequenced by immunoSEQ multiplex PCR; TCRdb stores in-frame clones only, minus some. In the table there are approximately 90,000 clones, about four fifths of which are singletons. Sequencing used peripheral blood. These receptors were collected from a man aged 65 to 79 with COVID-19, enrolled during active disease.

This clone has more than one count but fewer than ten. The chain couples TRBV9 to TRBJ2-2, with 8 bases that match TRBD2. Germline CDR1 and CDR2: SGDLS and YYNGEE. The length of the CDR3 is 16 residues. The V and J ends lost 2 bases and 7 bases, in that order; junction bases with no gene match: 10. The CDR3 DNA reads TGTGCCAGCAGCGTGTGGGGACTAGGAAGGGACGGGGAGCTGTTTTTT. Amino acid sequence: CASSVWGLGRDGELFF.

The chain combines TRBV7-9 with TRBJ1-2; D might be TRBD1 (6 bases). V was shortened by 6 bases and J by 1 base, with 21 bases between the two germline ends. This CDR3 comprises 17 residues. CDR1 and CDR2 (germline): SEHNR, FQNEAQ (reference sequence). The CDR3 DNA reads as TGTGCCAGCAGTCGTAGTATTGCCGGGGGGCTTAACTATGGCTACACCTTC. Protein: CASSRSIAGGLNYGYTF.

This clone showed up just a few times. Other DNA sequences in this specimen translate into the identical CDR3. The rearrangement joins TRBV28 to TRBJ1-5; no firm D call. CDR1 is MDHEN, CDR2 SYDVKM, per germline. This CDR3 has 12 amino acids. V was cut by 3 bases and J by 7 bases, with 7 bases left in between. DNA of the CDR3: TGTGCCAGCAGTTTTTCAGGACAGCCCCAGCATTTT. This sequence encodes CASSFSGQPQHF.

V and J are TRBV5-4 and TRBJ2-2, with 9 bases that match TRBD1. The germline gives CDR1 SGHNT, CDR2 YYREEE (reference sequence). V lost 4 bases to trimming and J lost 4 bases; unmatched junction nucleotides: 8. This CDR3 has 16 residues. CDR3 region: CASSPGQGSGTGELFF. The CDR3 nucleotides are TGTGCCAGCAGCCCAGGACAGGGGTCGGGCACCGGGGAGCTGTTTTTT. Drawing the rest from reference TRBV5-4 and TRBJ2-2, the complete variable domain is ETGVTQSPTHLIKTRGQQVTLRCSSQSGHNTVSWYQQALGQGPQFIFQYYREEENGRGNFPPRFSGLQFPNYSSELNVNALELDDSALYLCASSPGQGSGTGELFFGEGSRLTVL.

The chain employs TRBV11-2 and TRBJ2-1, with D maybe TRBD1 (6 bases). CDR3 length: 15 residues. Trimming removed 0 bases at V and 9 bases at J, with 15 bases between. The V gene's germline CDR1 is SGHAT and CDR2 FQNNGV. The CDR3 here is CASSLDRTVLSEQFF. DNA for the CDR3: TGTGCCAGCAGCTTAGACAGGACAGTTTTAAGTGAGCAGTTCTTC.

The chain carries TRBV19 and TRBJ1-1, with 8 bases lining up with TRBD1. This CDR3 has 13 residues. Trimming took 6 bases from V and 6 from J; bases not matched to a gene: 6. Germline assignment: CDR1 LNHDA and CDR2 SQIVND (reference sequence). The CDR3 sequence is CASRKMDRAEAFF. The DNA of the CDR3 is TGTGCCAGTAGGAAGATGGACAGGGCTGAAGCTTTCTTT.

The rearrangement uses TRBV7-8 and TRBJ1-5; TRBD1 is a possible D gene (5 bases). The CDR3 runs to 17 residues. V was shortened by 1 base and J by 0 bases, with 13 bases between the two germline ends. Germline V lookup: CDR1 SGHVS, CDR2 FQNEAQ. The CDR3 sequence: CASSLGWTLNSNQPQHF. The DNA of the CDR3 is TGTGCCAGCAGCTTAGGGTGGACACTCAATAGCAATCAGCCCCAGCATTTT.

V and J are TRBV7-9 and TRBJ2-7; unclear D gene. V was trimmed by 4 bases and J by 4 bases, leaving 8 bases between them. The CDR3 contains 12 residues. CDR1 is SEHNR, CDR2 FQNEAQ, per germline (reference sequence). The CDR3 is CASSSTPYEQYF. The CDR3 DNA follows: TGTGCCAGCAGCTCTACGCCGTACGAGCAGTACTTC.

V gene TRBV7-9 combines with J gene TRBJ2-1, with 9 bases identical to TRBD1. CDR1 SEHNR and CDR2 FQNEAQ come from the germline V gene (reference sequence). The CDR3 contains 15 residues. Trimming removed 1 base from V and 9 bases from J; junction bases left unmatched: 7. The CDR3 sequence: CASSLVGQGVFEQFF. In nucleotides, the CDR3 is TGTGCCAGCAGCTTAGTGGGACAGGGCGTTTTTGAGCAGTTCTTC.

The chain is built from TRBV6-2 or TRBV6-3 and TRBJ2-7, with 9 bases fitting TRBD2. CDR1 and CDR2 from the germline V gene are MNHEY and SVGEGT. V lost 2 bases, J lost 2 bases, and 13 bases stayed unmatched. CDR3 length equals 18 residues. CDR3 DNA: TGTGCCAGCAGTTACACGAGACTAGCGGAAGTGACTACCTACGAGCAGTACTTC. This translates into CASSYTRLAEVTTYEQYF.

The chain has TRBV2 and TRBJ2-3; TRBD1 matches 7 bases. CDR1 SNHLY and CDR2 FYNNEI come from the germline V gene. This CDR3 spans 14 amino acids. Trimming at V came to 6 bases and at J to 4 bases, leaving 7 bases not matched to a gene. CDR3 nucleotides: TGTGCCAGCAGGGAACGGCAGGGGGCAGATACGCAGTATTTT. Translated, it gives CASRERQGADTQYF.

This clone has only one observation. The chain combines TRBV18 with TRBJ2-7; 8 bases match TRBD1. Per the germline V gene, CDR1 is KGHSH and CDR2 is LQKENI. Trimming removed 5 bases from V and 6 bases from J; junction bases left unmatched: 9. This CDR3 spans 14 amino acids. The DNA of the CDR3 is TGTGCCAGCTCAGAGAGGACAGGGTGGACCGAGCAGTACTTC. This gives the protein CASSERTGWTEQYF.

About this clone: This specimen includes other DNA sequences encoding the same CDR3. The V gene is TRBV6-5, the J gene TRBJ2-5; D possibly corresponds to TRBD2 (5 bases). Germline V gene sequence: CDR1 MNHEY, CDR2 SVGAGI. V gave up 6 bases and J gave up 1 base, with 9 bases separating them. CDR3 size: 13 residues. CDR3 sequence reads: CASSRTVQETQYF. CDR3 in DNA: TGTGCCAGCAGCAGGACTGTCCAAGAGACCCAGTACTTC.

The chain uses TRBV18 and TRBJ2-3; D is undetermined. CDR3 length: 15 amino acids. Germline CDR1 is KGHSH and CDR2 is LQKENI. The V end was cut by 5 bases, the J end by 1 base, with 13 bases between. CDR3 sequence (DNA): TGTGCCAGCTCAAAACGGGTGTTCGGCACAGATACGCAGTATTTT. Amino acid sequence: CASSKRVFGTDTQYF.

CDR3 amino acids: CASSTPPSKTQYF. The CDR3 coding sequence is TGTGCCAGCAGTACCCCACCGAGTAAGACCCAGTACTTC. The chain joins TRBV6-5 to TRBJ2-5; D not certain. This CDR3 is 13 amino acids long. Germline V CDR1 and CDR2: MNHEY, SVGAGI. The V end was cut by 5 bases, the J end by 6 bases, with 13 bases between.

This sequence joins TRBV7-8 and TRBJ2-7; 8 bases are shared with TRBD2. CDR3 length equals 14 residues. Trimming took 5 bases from V and 7 from J; bases not matched to a gene: 10. The germline V gene has CDR1 SGHVS and CDR2 FQNEAQ. The CDR3 is CASSLLAGPREQYF. CDR3 nucleotides: TGTGCCAGCAGCCTCCTAGCGGGTCCCAGGGAGCAGTACTTC. Full variable domain (rest looked up from reference TRBV7-8 and TRBJ2-7): GAGVSQSPRYKVAKRGQDVALRCDPISGHVSLFWYQQALGQGPEFLTYFQNEAQLDKSGLPSDRFFAERPEGSVSTLKIQRTQQEDSAVYLCASSLLAGPREQYFGPGTRLTVT.

CDR3: CASSRGATGELFF. The CDR3 region has the DNA TGTGCCAGCAGTCGCGGGGCCACCGGGGAGCTGTTTTTT. The chain joins TRBV6-4 to TRBJ2-2, with D possibly being TRBD2 (6 bases). This CDR3 region has 13 residues. V was cut by 5 bases and J by 4 bases, with 8 bases left in between. Germline V gives CDR1 MRHNA, CDR2 SNTAGT.

The chain recombines TRBV5-6 with TRBJ1-2; TRBD1 is a possible D gene (6 bases). CDR1 SGHDT and CDR2 YYEEEE come from the germline V gene. V lost 4 bases, J lost 5 bases, and 6 bases lay in between. This CDR3 is built from 11 residues. CDR3 nucleotides: TGTGCCAGCAGCCAGGGGTATGGCTACACCTTC. Amino acids: CASSQGYGYTF.

The genes are TRBV15 and TRBJ2-1; D gene uncertain. Trimming took 1 base from V and 7 from J, leaving 17 bases between them. The V gene's germline CDR1 is LNHNV and CDR2 YYDKDF (reference sequence). The CDR3 extends over 16 amino acids. Here the CDR3 reads CATSRGQTRWVNEQFF. CDR3 nucleotide sequence: TGTGCCACCAGCAGAGGGCAGACGAGGTGGGTTAATGAGCAGTTCTTC.

Regarding this clone: One end of the junction fails to match germline, which may point to a read error. The J gene is TRBJ2-3, the V gene TRBV2; 8 nucleotides line up with TRBD1. The germline gives CDR1 SNHLY, CDR2 FYNNEI. This CDR3 is built from 15 residues. CDR3 amino acids: CASSENRGNTDAQYF. CDR3 nucleotides: TGTGCCAGCAGTGAAAACAGGGGGAACACAGATGCGCAGTATTTT.

The chain uses TRBV28 and TRBJ2-3, with TRBD2 identical over 13 bases. Germline values: CDR1 MDHEN, CDR2 SYDVKM. J lost 6 bases, V lost 6 bases, and 9 bases had no gene match. CDR3 length equals 16 residues. Here the CDR3 DNA reads TGTGCCAGCAGCTTCCGACTAGCGGGAGGTACGGATACGCAGTATTTT. It codes for CASSFRLAGGTDTQYF. The variable domain in full, with the rest retrieved from reference TRBV28 and TRBJ2-3, is DVKVTQSSRYLVKRTGEKVFLECVQDMDHENMFWYRQDPGLGLRLIYFSYDVKMKEKGDIPEGYSVSREKKERFSLILESASTNQTSMYLCASSFRLAGGTDTQYFGPGTRLTVL.

The chain is built from TRBV27 and TRBJ2-7, with TRBD2 matching 13 bases. This CDR3 has 15 amino acids. J gave up 6 bases and V 3 bases, and 5 bases lay outside the gene matches. Germline lookup yields CDR1 MNHEY and CDR2 SMNVEV (reference sequence). The CDR3 is CASSFRLAGGREQYF. The CDR3 nucleotides are TGTGCCAGCAGTTTTCGACTAGCGGGAGGACGCGAGCAGTACTTC.

This clone was recorded once. The chain carries TRBV6-6 and TRBJ2-7, with TRBD2 matching 7 bases. Trimming at V came to 0 bases and at J to 2 bases, leaving 4 bases not matched to a gene. The CDR3 sequence is 15 residues long. Germline-derived CDR1 and CDR2 are MNHNY and SVGAGI (reference sequence). In nucleotides, the CDR3 is TGTGCCAGCAGTTACTCGACGGGGGGAACCTACGAGCAGTACTTC. The encoded protein is CASSYSTGGTYEQYF.

The chain has TRBV10-2 and TRBJ2-1; no reliable D call. The CDR3 contains 13 residues. CDR1 is WSHSY and CDR2 is SAAADI in the germline V gene. Deletions cut 2 bases from V and 6 bases from J, with 8 bases between. CDR3 protein: CASSEVGRNEQFF. As DNA, the CDR3 is TGCGCCAGCAGTGAGGTCGGTCGCAATGAGCAGTTCTTC.

The chain links TRBV7-3 to TRBJ2-5; D gene uncertain. The CDR3 length is 13 residues. Germline V lookup: CDR1 SGHTA, CDR2 FQGTGA. Trimming removed 1 base at V and 7 bases at J, with 10 bases between. This CDR3 is CASSLSGGGTQYF. CDR3 DNA: TGTGCCAGCAGCTTAAGTGGCGGCGGGACCCAGTACTTC.

This clone has more than one count but fewer than ten. This chain links TRBV7-9 with TRBJ1-4, with D perhaps matching TRBD1 (5 bases). Germline V gives CDR1 SEHNR, CDR2 FQNEAQ (reference sequence). The CDR3 is 14 residues long. With 8 bases removed from V and 3 bases from J, the gap between germline ends came to 13 bases. The CDR3 region is CASSTWGANEKLFF. CDR3 sequence (DNA): TGTGCCAGCTCTACCTGGGGGGCTAATGAAAAACTGTTTTTT. Drawing the rest from reference TRBV7-9 and TRBJ1-4, the complete variable domain is DTGVSQNPRHKITKRGQNVTFRCDPISEHNRLYWYRQTLGQGPEFLTYFQNEAQLEKSRLLSDRFSAERPKGSFSTLEIQRTEQGDSAMYLCASSTWGANEKLFFGSGTQLSVL.

The DNA of the CDR3 is TGTGCCAGCTCACCATCAGGGAATAGCAATCAGCCCCAGCATTTT. It translates to CASSPSGNSNQPQHF. This rearrangement joins TRBV18 to TRBJ1-5; D perhaps matches TRBD1 (5 bases). The ends were cut back, 2 bases at V and 0 bases at J, with 8 bases in the middle. The germline V gene encodes CDR1 KGHSH and CDR2 LQKENI. The CDR3 covers 15 residues.

This chain connects TRBV28 to TRBJ1-5; a possible D gene is TRBD1 (5 bases). The CDR3 totals 15 residues. The germline gives CDR1 MDHEN, CDR2 SYDVKM. V was pared by 2 bases and J by 7 bases, with 15 bases between. The CDR3 DNA is TGTGCCAGCAGTTTAAACCCCAGGGCGGTACAGCCCCAGCATTTT. This encodes CASSLNPRAVQPQHF.

In its sample, this clone was seen once. This chain links TRBV6-5 with TRBJ1-2; D perhaps matches TRBD1 (5 bases). The CDR3 spans 14 residues. Germline CDR1 reads MNHEY; CDR2 reads SVGAGI. Trimming shortened V by 0 bases and J by 7 bases, and 12 bases separated the two germline ends. The CDR3 DNA follows: TGTGCCAGCAGTTACTCCGGGCAGGGCTTTGGCTACACCTTC. It translates to CASSYSGQGFGYTF.

This chain connects TRBV2 to TRBJ1-3, with D unresolved. The V gene's germline CDR1 is SNHLY and CDR2 FYNNEI. The CDR3 has 15 residues. The V gene lost 5 bases and the J gene lost 0 bases, with 11 bases spanning the gap. The CDR3 region is CASSPTPSSGNTIYF. CDR3 bases: TGTGCCAGCAGTCCAACTCCGAGCTCTGGAAACACCATATATTTT.

The chain couples TRBV7-8 to TRBJ1-3; D remains ambiguous. The CDR3 has 16 residues. With 5 bases removed from V and 2 bases from J, the gap between germline ends came to 16 bases. Germline loops: CDR1 SGHVS, CDR2 FQNEAQ. In DNA, the CDR3 is TGTGCCAGCAGCCCGCGGGTGGGTTTGACTGGAAACACCATATATTTT. It yields the protein CASSPRVGLTGNTIYF. The full variable domain, with the rest looked up from reference TRBV7-8 and TRBJ1-3, is GAGVSQSPRYKVAKRGQDVALRCDPISGHVSLFWYQQALGQGPEFLTYFQNEAQLDKSGLPSDRFFAERPEGSVSTLKIQRTQQEDSAVYLCASSPRVGLTGNTIYFGEGSWLTVV.